Following are 3 T cell receptor beta chains from one sample sequenced in a study of control samples from healthy donors and cancer patients. Only in-frame clones appear in the TCRdb table, and some are missing; sequencing was by immunoSEQ multiplex PCR. The sample yields about 150,000 clones, over 90% seen once. The specimen was blood. These TCRs come from a man aged 45 to 65 in good health.

The CDR3 DNA is TGTGCCAGCACCGGGACTAGCGGGAGGGATGAGCAGTTCTTC. This gives the protein CASTGTSGRDEQFF. J is TRBJ2-1 and V is TRBV2, with TRBD2 identical over 16 bases. Germline assignment: CDR1 SNHLY and CDR2 FYNNEI. CDR3 length: 14 amino acids. Germline trimming cut 7 bases from V and 8 bases from J; bases unmatched to any gene: 2.

The chain employs TRBV29-1 and TRBJ2-7; D may correspond to TRBD1 or TRBD2 (5 bases each). Germline values: CDR1 SQVTM, CDR2 ANQGSEA. V gave up 6 bases and J gave up 4 bases, with 10 bases separating them. There are 11 residues in the CDR3. The CDR3 nucleotides read TGCAGCGTGGGGGACCCGTACGAGCAGTACTTC. Residues: CSVGDPYEQYF.

This chain uses TRBV5-4 with TRBJ2-7, with D uncertain. V was shortened by 4 bases and J by 0 bases, with 11 bases between the two germline ends. Germline CDR1 and CDR2: SGHNT and YYREEE (reference sequence). This CDR3 has 14 amino acids. CDR3: CASSDMRSSYEQYF. Here the CDR3 DNA reads TGTGCCAGCAGCGACATGAGGAGCTCCTACGAGCAGTACTTC. Supplemented by reference TRBV5-4 and TRBJ2-7, the full variable domain reads ETGVTQSPTHLIKTRGQQVTLRCSSQSGHNTVSWYQQALGQGPQFIFQYYREEENGRGNFPPRFSGLQFPNYSSELNVNALELDDSALYLCASSDMRSSYEQYFGPGTRLTVT.